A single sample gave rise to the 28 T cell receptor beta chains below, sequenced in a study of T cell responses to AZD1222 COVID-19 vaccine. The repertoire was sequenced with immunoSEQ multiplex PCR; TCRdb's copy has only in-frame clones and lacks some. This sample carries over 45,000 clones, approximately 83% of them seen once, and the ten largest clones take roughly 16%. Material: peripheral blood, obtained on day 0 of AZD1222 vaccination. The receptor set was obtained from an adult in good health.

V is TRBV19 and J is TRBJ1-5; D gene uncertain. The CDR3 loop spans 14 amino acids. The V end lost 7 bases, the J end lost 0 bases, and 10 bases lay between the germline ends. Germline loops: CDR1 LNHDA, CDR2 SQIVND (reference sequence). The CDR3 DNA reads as TGTGCCAGTAACCCTCAGGCTAGCAATCAGCCCCAGCATTTT. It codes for CASNPQASNQPQHF.

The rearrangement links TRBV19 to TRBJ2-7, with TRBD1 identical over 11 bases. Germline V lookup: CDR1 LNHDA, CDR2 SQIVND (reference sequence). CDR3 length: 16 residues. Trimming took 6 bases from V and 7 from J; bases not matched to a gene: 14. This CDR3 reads CASSPFGQGASGEQYF. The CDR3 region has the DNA TGTGCCAGTAGCCCTTTCGGACAGGGGGCGTCAGGAGAGCAGTACTTC.

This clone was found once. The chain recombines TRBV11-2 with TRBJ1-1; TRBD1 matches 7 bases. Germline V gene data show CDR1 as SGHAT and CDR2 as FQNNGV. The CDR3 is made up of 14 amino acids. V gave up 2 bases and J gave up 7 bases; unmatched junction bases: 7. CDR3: CASSLLQGTGEAFF. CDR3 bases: TGTGCCAGCAGCTTATTACAGGGGACGGGTGAAGCTTTCTTT.

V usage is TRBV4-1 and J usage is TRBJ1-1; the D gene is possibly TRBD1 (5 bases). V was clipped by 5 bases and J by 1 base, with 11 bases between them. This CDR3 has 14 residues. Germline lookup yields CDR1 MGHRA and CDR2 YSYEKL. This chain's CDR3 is CASSLTGGNTEAFF. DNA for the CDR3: TGCGCCAGCAGCTTGACGGGGGGGAACACTGAAGCTTTCTTT.

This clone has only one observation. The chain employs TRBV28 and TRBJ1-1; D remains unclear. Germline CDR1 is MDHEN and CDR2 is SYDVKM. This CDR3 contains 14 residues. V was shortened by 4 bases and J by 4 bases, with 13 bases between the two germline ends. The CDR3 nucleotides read TGTGCCAGCAGTTCACTCCAGTACCTCACTGAAGCTTTCTTT. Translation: CASSSLQYLTEAFF.

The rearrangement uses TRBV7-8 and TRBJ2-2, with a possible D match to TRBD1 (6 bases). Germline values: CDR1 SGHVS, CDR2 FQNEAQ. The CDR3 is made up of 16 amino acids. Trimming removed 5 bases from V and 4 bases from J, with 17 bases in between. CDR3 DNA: TGTGCCAGCAGCCAATCCCGGACAGATGTCACCGGGGAGCTGTTTTTT. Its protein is CASSQSRTDVTGELFF. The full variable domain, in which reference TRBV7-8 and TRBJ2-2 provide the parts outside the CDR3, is GAGVSQSPRYKVAKRGQDVALRCDPISGHVSLFWYQQALGQGPEFLTYFQNEAQLDKSGLPSDRFFAERPEGSVSTLKIQRTQQEDSAVYLCASSQSRTDVTGELFFGEGSRLTVL.

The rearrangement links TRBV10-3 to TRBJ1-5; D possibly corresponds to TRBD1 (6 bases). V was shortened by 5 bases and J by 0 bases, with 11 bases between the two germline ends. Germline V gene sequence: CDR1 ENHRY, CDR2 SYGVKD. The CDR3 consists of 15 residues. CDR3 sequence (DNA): TGTGCCATCAGTTCAGGGGCGGATAGCAATCAGCCCCAGCATTTT. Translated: CAISSGADSNQPQHF.

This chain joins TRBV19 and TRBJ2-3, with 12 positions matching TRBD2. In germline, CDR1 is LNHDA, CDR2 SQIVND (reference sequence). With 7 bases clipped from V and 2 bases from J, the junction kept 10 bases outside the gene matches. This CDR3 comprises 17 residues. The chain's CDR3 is CASTPLGLAGPTDTQYF. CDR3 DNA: TGTGCCAGTACCCCCCTTGGACTAGCGGGACCCACAGATACGCAGTATTTT.

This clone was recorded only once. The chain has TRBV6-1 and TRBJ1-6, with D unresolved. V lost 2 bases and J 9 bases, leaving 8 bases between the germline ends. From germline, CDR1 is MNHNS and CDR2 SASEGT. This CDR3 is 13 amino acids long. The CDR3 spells CASSEHWGSPLHF. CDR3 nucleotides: TGTGCCAGCAGTGAACATTGGGGTTCACCCCTCCACTTT.

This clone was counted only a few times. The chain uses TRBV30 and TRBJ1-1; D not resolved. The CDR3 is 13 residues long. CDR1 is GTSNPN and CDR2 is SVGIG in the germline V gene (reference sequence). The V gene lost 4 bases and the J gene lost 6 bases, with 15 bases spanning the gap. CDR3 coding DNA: TGTGCCTGGAATGGGGAGTCGAAAGCTGAAGCTTTCTTT. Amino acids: CAWNGESKAEAFF.

CDR3 sequence reads: CASSMEYEQYF. Written as DNA, the CDR3 is TGTGCCAGTAGTATGGAGTACGAGCAGTACTTC. This chain links TRBV19 with TRBJ2-7; D unresolved. In germline, CDR1 is LNHDA, CDR2 SQIVND (reference sequence). This CDR3 has 11 amino acids. The V and J ends lost 3 bases and 4 bases respectively, with 4 bases between them.

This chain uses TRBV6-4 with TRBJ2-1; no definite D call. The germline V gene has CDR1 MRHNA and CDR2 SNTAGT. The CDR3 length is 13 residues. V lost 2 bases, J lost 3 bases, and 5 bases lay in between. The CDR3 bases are TGTGCCAGCAGTGACAGGGACTACAATGAGCAGTTCTTC. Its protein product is CASSDRDYNEQFF.

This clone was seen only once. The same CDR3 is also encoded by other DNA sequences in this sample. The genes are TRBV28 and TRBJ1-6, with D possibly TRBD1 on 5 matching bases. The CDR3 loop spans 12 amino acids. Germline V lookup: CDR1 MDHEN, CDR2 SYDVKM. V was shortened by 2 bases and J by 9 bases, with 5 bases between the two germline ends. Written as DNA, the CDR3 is TGTGCCAGCAGTTTAAGGGGTTCACCCCTCCACTTT. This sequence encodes CASSLRGSPLHF.

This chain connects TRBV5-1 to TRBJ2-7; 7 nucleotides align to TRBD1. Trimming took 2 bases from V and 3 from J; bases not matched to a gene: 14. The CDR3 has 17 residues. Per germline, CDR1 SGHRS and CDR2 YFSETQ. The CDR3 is CASSFRDRQGGSYEQYF. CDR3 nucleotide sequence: TGCGCCAGCAGCTTCCGGGACAGACAAGGGGGTAGCTACGAGCAGTACTTC.

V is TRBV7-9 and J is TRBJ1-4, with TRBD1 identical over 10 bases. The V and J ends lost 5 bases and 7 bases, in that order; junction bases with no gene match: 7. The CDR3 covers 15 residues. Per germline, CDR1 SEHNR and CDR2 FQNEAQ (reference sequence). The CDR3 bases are TGTGCCAGCAGCCCGGGACAGGGGCTTGCTGAAAAACTGTTTTTT. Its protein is CASSPGQGLAEKLFF.

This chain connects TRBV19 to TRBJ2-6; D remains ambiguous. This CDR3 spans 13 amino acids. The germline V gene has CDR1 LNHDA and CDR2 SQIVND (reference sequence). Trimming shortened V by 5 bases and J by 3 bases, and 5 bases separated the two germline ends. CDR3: CASSLGGANVLTF. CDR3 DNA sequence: TGTGCCAGTAGTCTCGGTGGGGCCAACGTCCTGACTTTC.

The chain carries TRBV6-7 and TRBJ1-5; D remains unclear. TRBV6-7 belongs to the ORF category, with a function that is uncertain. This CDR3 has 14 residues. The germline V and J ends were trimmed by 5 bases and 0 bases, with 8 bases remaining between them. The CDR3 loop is CASSRDDSNQPQHF. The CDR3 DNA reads TGTGCCAGCAGTCGGGATGATAGCAATCAGCCCCAGCATTTT.

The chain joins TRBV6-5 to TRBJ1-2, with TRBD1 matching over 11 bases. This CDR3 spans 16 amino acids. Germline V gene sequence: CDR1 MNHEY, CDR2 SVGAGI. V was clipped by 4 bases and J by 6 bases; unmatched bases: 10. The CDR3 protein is CASSSNSPGQGDGYTF. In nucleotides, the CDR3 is TGTGCCAGCAGTTCGAATTCTCCGGGACAGGGGGATGGCTACACCTTC.

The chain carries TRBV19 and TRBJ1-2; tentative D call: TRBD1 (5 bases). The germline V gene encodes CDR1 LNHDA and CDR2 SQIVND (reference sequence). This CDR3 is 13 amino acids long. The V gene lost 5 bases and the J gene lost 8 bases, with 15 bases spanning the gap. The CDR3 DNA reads TGTGCCAGTAGTGGCCGGGGCGTAGGCGGCTACACCTTC. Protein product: CASSGRGVGGYTF.

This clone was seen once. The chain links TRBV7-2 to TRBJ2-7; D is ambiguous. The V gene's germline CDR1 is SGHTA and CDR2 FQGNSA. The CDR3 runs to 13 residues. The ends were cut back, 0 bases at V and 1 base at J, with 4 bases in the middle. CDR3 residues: CASSLASSYEQYF. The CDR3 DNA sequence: TGTGCCAGCAGCTTAGCCAGTTCCTACGAGCAGTACTTC.

In nucleotides, the CDR3 is TGTGCCAGCTTCATTAGCGGGGCCTTCACCGGGGAGCTGTTTTTT. Translation: CASFISGAFTGELFF. The rearrangement uses TRBV18 and TRBJ2-2, with 8 bases aligning to TRBD2. This CDR3 has 15 amino acids. The germline V gene encodes CDR1 KGHSH and CDR2 LQKENI. V shed 7 bases and J 4 bases; nucleotides not matched to a gene: 8.

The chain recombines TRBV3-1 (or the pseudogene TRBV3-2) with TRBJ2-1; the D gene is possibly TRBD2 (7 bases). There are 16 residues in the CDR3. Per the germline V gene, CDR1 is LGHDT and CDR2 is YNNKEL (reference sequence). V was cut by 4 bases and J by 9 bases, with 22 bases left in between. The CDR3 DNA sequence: TGTGCCAGCAGCCTAGTCCCGGGGGCGGGGGTTGCTGAGCAGTTCTTC. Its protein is CASSLVPGAGVAEQFF.

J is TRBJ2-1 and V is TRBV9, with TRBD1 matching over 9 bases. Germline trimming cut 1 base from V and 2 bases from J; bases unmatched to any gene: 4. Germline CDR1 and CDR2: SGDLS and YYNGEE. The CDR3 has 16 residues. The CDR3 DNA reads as TGTGCCAGCAGCGTAAAAAGGGACAGGGCCTACAATGAGCAGTTCTTC. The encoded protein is CASSVKRDRAYNEQFF.

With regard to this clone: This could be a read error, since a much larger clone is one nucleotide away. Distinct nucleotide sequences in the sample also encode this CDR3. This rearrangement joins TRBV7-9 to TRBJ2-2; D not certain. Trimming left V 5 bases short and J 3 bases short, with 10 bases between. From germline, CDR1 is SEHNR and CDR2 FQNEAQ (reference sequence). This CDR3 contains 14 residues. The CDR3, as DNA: TGTGCCAGCAGCCCCCGGGCCTACACCGGGGAGCTGTTTTTT. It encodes CASSPRAYTGELFF.

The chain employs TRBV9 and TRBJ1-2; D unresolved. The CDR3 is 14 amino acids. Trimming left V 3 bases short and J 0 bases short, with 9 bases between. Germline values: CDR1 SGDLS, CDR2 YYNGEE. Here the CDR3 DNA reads TGTGCCAGCAGCGGTGGACTTGCTAACTATGGCTACACCTTC. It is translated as CASSGGLANYGYTF. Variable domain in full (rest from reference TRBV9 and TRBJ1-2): DSGVTQTPKHLITATGQRVTLRCSPRSGDLSVYWYQQSLDQGLQFLIQYYNGEERAKGNILERFSAQQFPDLHSELNLSSLELGDSALYFCASSGGLANYGYTFGSGTRLTVV.

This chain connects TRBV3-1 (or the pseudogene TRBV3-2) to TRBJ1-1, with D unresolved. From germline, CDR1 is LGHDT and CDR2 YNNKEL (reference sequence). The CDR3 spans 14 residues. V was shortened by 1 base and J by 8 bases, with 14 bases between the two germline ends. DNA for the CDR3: TGTGCCAGCAGCCAAGTTACGGACGGCGGCGAAGCTTTCTTT. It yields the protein CASSQVTDGGEAFF.

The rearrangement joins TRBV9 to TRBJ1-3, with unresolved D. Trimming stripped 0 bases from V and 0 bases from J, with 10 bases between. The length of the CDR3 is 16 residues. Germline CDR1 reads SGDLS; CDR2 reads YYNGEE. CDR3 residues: CASSVAPLLSGNTIYF. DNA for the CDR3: TGTGCCAGCAGCGTAGCTCCCCTCCTCTCTGGAAACACCATATATTTT.

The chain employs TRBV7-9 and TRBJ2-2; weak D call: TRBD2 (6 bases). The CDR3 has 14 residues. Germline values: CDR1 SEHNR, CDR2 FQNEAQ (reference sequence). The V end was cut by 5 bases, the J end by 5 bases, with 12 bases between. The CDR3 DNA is TGTGCCAGCAGCGGAGGGTCGAGTACCGGGGAGCTGTTTTTT. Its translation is CASSGGSSTGELFF.